These 10 T cell receptor beta chains were all obtained from the same sample, sequenced in a study of regulatory dendritic cells for organ transplantation. Assay: immunoSEQ multiplex PCR; the TCRdb copy retains only in-frame clones and omits some. This table holds 22,000 or so clones, about 80% found once. The sequencing sample was made of memory CD4+ T cells from blood. As to subset: CD45RO+ memory T cells. These receptors were obtained from a human donor in good health.

The chain links TRBV6-5 to TRBJ2-2; 9 positions match TRBD2. There are 16 residues in the CDR3. Trimming took 0 bases from V and 6 from J; bases not matched to a gene: 5. CDR1 and CDR2 from the germline V gene are MNHEY and SVGAGI. CDR3 region: CASSYSGGGASGELFF. CDR3 nucleotides: TGTGCCAGCAGTTACTCTGGCGGGGGGGCCTCCGGGGAGCTGTTTTTT.

V usage is TRBV7-3 and J usage is TRBJ2-5; D perhaps matches TRBD2 (6 bases). The V gene lost 2 bases and the J gene lost 6 bases, with 10 bases spanning the gap. Germline lookup yields CDR1 SGHTA and CDR2 FQGTGA. The CDR3 has 13 residues. The DNA of the CDR3 is TGTGCCAGCAGCTTAGAGGGAGGAAAGACCCAGTACTTC. Encoded protein: CASSLEGGKTQYF.

V gene TRBV7-2 combines with J gene TRBJ2-3; TRBD2 matches at 7 bases. The CDR3 length is 14 residues. Germline CDR1 is SGHTA and CDR2 is FQGNSA. Unmatched junction bases numbered 5, after V lost 3 bases and J lost 5 bases. CDR3 DNA sequence: TGTGCCAGCAGCTTGGGCGGGGAGGGAGATACGCAGTATTTT. Amino acids: CASSLGGEGDTQYF.

The rearrangement links TRBV9 to TRBJ1-6; D is unresolved. Per germline, CDR1 SGDLS and CDR2 YYNGEE. The CDR3 covers 15 residues. Trimming took 0 bases from V and 7 from J, leaving 11 bases between them. The CDR3 region is CASSVAAYSNSPLHF. CDR3 DNA sequence: TGTGCCAGCAGCGTAGCGGCCTACAGCAATTCACCCCTCCACTTT.

The rearrangement uses TRBV6-1 and TRBJ1-6; 7 positions match TRBD1. The CDR3 is 13 residues long. Losses at the gene ends were 10 bases for V and 9 bases for J; bases not matched to a gene: 9. Looked up from germline, CDR1 is MNHNS and CDR2 is SASEGT. This CDR3 is CATSTGSVSPLHF. CDR3 bases: TGTGCCACCTCGACAGGGTCGGTTTCACCCCTCCACTTT.

This chain joins TRBV2 and TRBJ2-1, with D possibly TRBD2 on 5 matching bases. This CDR3 has 14 residues. Germline CDR1 is SNHLY and CDR2 is FYNNEI. Trimming pared 0 bases from V and 9 bases from J, leaving 12 bases between. The DNA of the CDR3 is TGTGCCAGCAGTGAAGCCCCGGGTGAGGGTGAGCAGTTCTTC. It yields the protein CASSEAPGEGEQFF.

The chain couples TRBV7-9 to TRBJ2-2; TRBD1 matches at 7 bases. J gave up 0 bases and V 6 bases, and 4 bases lay outside the gene matches. This CDR3 has 15 residues. Germline CDR1 reads SEHNR; CDR2 reads FQNEAQ (reference sequence). DNA for the CDR3: TGTGCCAGCAGACCAGGGACAGCGAACACCGGGGAGCTGTTTTTT. Its protein is CASRPGTANTGELFF.

The chain combines TRBV5-5 with TRBJ1-1, with D perhaps TRBD1 (5 bases). Germline assignment: CDR1 SGHKS and CDR2 YYEKEE (reference sequence). The CDR3 consists of 16 residues. V gave up 5 bases and J gave up 1 base, with 18 bases separating them. The CDR3 nucleotides are TGTGCCAGCAGTTCGCGACTCAGGGTCCAGAACACTGAAGCTTTCTTT. Encoded protein: CASSSRLRVQNTEAFF. The whole variable domain, remainder taken from reference TRBV5-5 and TRBJ1-1, is DAGVTQSPTHLIKTRGQQVTLRCSPISGHKSVSWYQQVLGQGPQFIFQYYEKEERGRGNFPDRFSARQFPNYSSELNVNALLLGDSALYLCASSSRLRVQNTEAFFGQGTRLTVV.

The chain recombines TRBV5-1 with TRBJ1-1; 7 nucleotides match TRBD1. CDR1 and CDR2 from the germline V gene are SGHRS and YFSETQ. With 7 bases clipped from V and 3 bases from J, the junction kept 6 bases outside the gene matches. CDR3 length: 13 amino acids. As DNA, the CDR3 is TGCGCCAGCGGATACAGGGGAGACACTGAAGCTTTCTTT. Residues: CASGYRGDTEAFF.

The V gene is TRBV2, the J gene TRBJ1-2; 7 positions agree with TRBD1. The CDR3 has 12 amino acids. V dropped 4 bases and J dropped 6; count of bases not matched to a gene: 2. Germline V gives CDR1 SNHLY, CDR2 FYNNEI. The CDR3 sequence is CASSATGDGYTF. The CDR3 DNA reads TGTGCCAGCAGTGCCACAGGGGATGGCTACACCTTC. Variable domain in full (rest from reference TRBV2 and TRBJ1-2): EPEVTQTPSHQVTQMGQEVILRCVPISNHLYFYWYRQILGQKVEFLVSFYNNEISEKSEIFDDQFSVERPDGSNFTLKIRSTKLEDSAMYFCASSATGDGYTFGSGTRLTVV.